This T cell receptor beta chain derives from a study of T cells expressing NK-cell markers. At the level of the study: Most of the eight sequenced donors tested HCMV-seropositive; one tested seronegative. Study findings and constraints: It was still unclear whether expanded NKG2C+ T cell clones were HCMV specific. A handful of donors showed these clonotypes also leading the CD3+CD56-NKG2C+ fraction.

From the 5' RACE reads, TCRdb lists one entry per CDR3 protein and no DNA. This sample's table has about 390,000 distinct CDR3 sequences. For this clonotype: The target antigen is unknown.

This CDR3 is built from 14 residues. Per the germline V gene, CDR1 is LGHDT and CDR2 is YNNKEL (reference sequence). The genes are TRBV3-1 and TRBJ2-5. The specimen was blood T cells: a sorted CD56 or NKG2C T cell subset, CD4+ or CD8+ T cells, or bulk PBMC T cells (not recorded which). This receptor was identified in a woman aged 50 to 65 in good health. The CDR3 spells CASSPAGNQETQYF.